Below, 3 T cell receptor beta chains from the same sample are listed, as sequenced in a study of identical twins. In TCRdb, the 5' RACE reads were re-called with MiXCR into one record per CDR3 protein. Counted here are 450,000 or so distinct CDR3 sequences, 20% to 30% occurring once; the ten biggest clones make up roughly 2.8%. The same data also went into a second study, on T cells expressing NK-cell markers.

The sample consisted of CD4+ T cells sorted from blood. These receptors all come from a young woman in good health.

J is TRBJ2-5 and V is TRBV29-1; D gene unclear. CDR1 is SQVTM, CDR2 ANQGSEA, per germline. The V gene lost 4 bases and the J gene lost 4 bases, with 13 bases spanning the gap. The CDR3 spans 13 residues. CDR3 region: CSVVLSGGETQYF. The CDR3 region has the DNA TGCAGCGTTGTCCTATCGGGCGGAGAGACCCAGTACTTC.

The chain joins TRBV5-1 to TRBJ2-4, with D possibly TRBD2 on 6 matching bases. This CDR3 has 14 residues. Germline V CDR1 and CDR2: SGHRS, YFSETQ. V dropped 0 bases and J dropped 4 bases, with 8 bases sitting between them. This CDR3 is CASSLEGLKNIQYF. CDR3 coding DNA: TGCGCCAGCAGCTTGGAGGGACTGAAAAACATTCAGTACTTC.

V gene TRBV9 combines with J gene TRBJ2-3; 9 bases fit TRBD1. CDR1 is SGDLS and CDR2 is YYNGEE in the germline V gene. The junction had 6 bases not matched to a gene; V was cut back by 4 bases and J by 3 bases. CDR3 length: 15 residues. CDR3 bases: TGTGCCAGCAGCTTTTCGGACAGGGGAACAGATACGCAGTATTTT. Protein sequence: CASSFSDRGTDTQYF.